These 12 T cell receptor beta chains share one sample of origin, sequenced in a study of shared clonotypes between healthy human individuals. The repertoire was sequenced with immunoSEQ multiplex PCR; TCRdb's copy has only in-frame clones and lacks some. The top ten clones hold more than 10% of a sample with roughly 490,000 clones, around 80% of them seen once. The specimen sequenced was PBMCs. These receptors all stem from a woman in her thirties or forties in good health. Some clones in this sample may be carry-over from other donors' samples.

This rearrangement joins TRBV7-6 to TRBJ2-7; D uncertain. V was shortened by 8 bases and J by 3 bases, with 20 bases between the two germline ends. Germline assignment: CDR1 SGHVS and CDR2 FNYEAQ. This CDR3 contains 15 residues. The CDR3 sequence is CASGLGSPAYYEQYF. The CDR3 coding sequence is TGTGCCAGCGGGCTGGGATCACCAGCCTACTACGAGCAGTACTTC.

The chain has TRBV7-4 and TRBJ2-7; 12 bases are shared with TRBD2. This CDR3 has 18 amino acids. Trimming cost V 2 bases and J 4 bases; bases outside gene matches: 12. Germline V gene data show CDR1 as SGHVT and CDR2 as SQSDAQ. The CDR3 loop is CASSLLWTSGKRRYEQYF. The DNA for the CDR3 is TGTGCCAGCAGCTTATTGTGGACTAGCGGGAAACGGCGGTACGAGCAGTACTTC.

In its sample, this clone was seen many times. The chain joins TRBV29-1 to TRBJ1-2; D unresolved. Trimming pared 1 base from V and 10 bases from J, leaving 4 bases between. Germline V gene sequence: CDR1 SQVTM, CDR2 ANQGSEA. This CDR3 is 9 amino acids long. Written as DNA, the CDR3 is TGCAGCGTTGAAGGGGCCTACACCTTC. This sequence encodes CSVEGAYTF.

The chain links TRBV7-4 to TRBJ2-7, with D possibly TRBD2 on 5 matching bases. CDR3 length: 16 amino acids. Trimming stripped 5 bases from V and 5 bases from J, with 22 bases between. Germline CDR1 SGHVT, CDR2 SQSDAQ. The CDR3 region is CASSAYNPGIPHEQYF. As DNA, the CDR3 is TGTGCCAGCAGCGCCTATAATCCGGGAATACCCCACGAGCAGTACTTC.

CDR3 region: CASCGALRNEKLFF. The CDR3 DNA reads as TGTGCCAGCTGCGGGGCCCTAAGAAATGAAAAACTGTTTTTT. This chain connects TRBV6-6 to TRBJ1-4; weak D call: TRBD1 (5 bases). V gave up 8 bases and J gave up 5 bases, with 15 bases separating them. Per the germline V gene, CDR1 is MNHNY and CDR2 is SVGAGI (reference sequence). CDR3 length equals 14 residues.

This chain links TRBV4-1 with TRBJ1-4; D is unclear. V was clipped by 3 bases and J by 6 bases, with 14 bases between them. The CDR3 extends over 15 amino acids. Germline values: CDR1 MGHRA, CDR2 YSYEKL. CDR3: CASSHRELRDEKLFF. The CDR3 bases are TGCGCCAGCAGCCACCGGGAGTTGCGTGATGAAAAACTGTTTTTT.

There are a few counts of this clone. At the DNA level, this CDR3 is encoded by other sequences in the same sample as well. This chain uses TRBV7-9 with TRBJ2-3, with D unclear. From germline, CDR1 is SEHNR and CDR2 FQNEAQ (reference sequence). This CDR3 spans 14 amino acids. V gave up 2 bases and J gave up 0 bases, with 6 bases separating them. CDR3 bases: TGTGCCAGCAGCTTATCAACTAGCACAGATACGCAGTATTTT. Translated: CASSLSTSTDTQYF.

In regard to this clone: The sample holds other DNA sequences that translate to the same CDR3. The chain recombines TRBV18 with TRBJ1-5, with TRBD1 as a possible D gene (6 bases). This CDR3 comprises 14 residues. Trimming left V 3 bases short and J 4 bases short, with 10 bases between. Germline values: CDR1 KGHSH, CDR2 LQKENI. The CDR3 region has the DNA TGTGCCAGCTCACCGGGGCAGGGGAATCAGCCCCAGCATTTT. As protein: CASSPGQGNQPQHF.

The chain has TRBV11-2 and TRBJ1-3, with D possibly matching TRBD1 (5 bases). CDR1 SGHAT and CDR2 FQNNGV come from the germline V gene. The CDR3 extends over 15 amino acids. The ends were cut back, 3 bases at V and 0 bases at J, with 9 bases in the middle. The CDR3 DNA sequence: TGTGCCAGCAGCTTGGAGGGGATCTCTGGAAACACCATATATTTT. Protein: CASSLEGISGNTIYF.

V and J are TRBV28 and TRBJ2-7; TRBD1 matches 8 bases. The CDR3 consists of 14 residues. CDR1 is MDHEN and CDR2 is SYDVKM in the germline V gene. Unmatched junction bases numbered 3, after V lost 5 bases and J lost 0 bases. The CDR3 bases are TGTGCCAGCAGTCGACAGGGGAGCTCCTACGAGCAGTACTTC. This codes for CASSRQGSSYEQYF.

The chain combines TRBV18 with TRBJ2-1; D is uncertain. Germline loops: CDR1 KGHSH, CDR2 LQKENI. This CDR3 has 11 residues. Trimming took off 1 base at V and 10 bases at J, with 5 bases between the two ends. The CDR3 spells CASSPLGEQFF. CDR3 sequence (DNA): TGTGCCAGCTCACCACTAGGGGAGCAGTTCTTC.

A single count supports this clone. V usage is TRBV7-9 and J usage is TRBJ2-7, with 8 bases matching TRBD2. CDR3 size: 14 residues. Germline CDR1 reads SEHNR; CDR2 reads FQNEAQ (reference sequence). After removal of 5 bases from V and 0 bases from J, the junction contained 3 bases not matched to a gene. This CDR3 is CASSLSGSSYEQYF. In DNA form, the CDR3 reads TGTGCCAGCAGCCTGAGCGGGAGCTCCTACGAGCAGTACTTC.